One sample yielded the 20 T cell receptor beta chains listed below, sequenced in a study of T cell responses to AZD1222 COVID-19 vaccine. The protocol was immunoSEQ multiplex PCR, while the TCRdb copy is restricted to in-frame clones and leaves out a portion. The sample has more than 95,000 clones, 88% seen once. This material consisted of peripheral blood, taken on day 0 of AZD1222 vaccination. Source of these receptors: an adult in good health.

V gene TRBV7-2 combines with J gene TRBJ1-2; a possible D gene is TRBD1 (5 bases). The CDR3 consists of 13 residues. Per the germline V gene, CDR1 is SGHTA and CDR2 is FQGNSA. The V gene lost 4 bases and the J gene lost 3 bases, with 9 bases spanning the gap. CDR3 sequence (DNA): TGTGCCAGCAGCTCCCCAGGGCACTATGGCTACACCTTC. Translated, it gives CASSSPGHYGYTF. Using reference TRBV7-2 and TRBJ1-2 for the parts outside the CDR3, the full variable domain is GAGVSQSPSNKVTEKGKDVELRCDPISGHTALYWYRQSLGQGLEFLIYFQGNSAPDKSGLPSDRFSAERTGGSVSTLTIQRTQQEDSAVYLCASSSPGHYGYTFGSGTRLTVV.

CDR3 protein: CASSWGRDAEAFF. The CDR3 DNA follows: TGTGCCAGCTCCTGGGGCAGGGACGCTGAAGCTTTCTTT. The V gene is TRBV2, the J gene TRBJ1-1, with D possibly TRBD1 on 5 matching bases. This CDR3 has 13 residues. Germline V CDR1 and CDR2: SNHLY, FYNNEI. V shed 8 bases and J shed 6 bases, with 16 bases lying between them.

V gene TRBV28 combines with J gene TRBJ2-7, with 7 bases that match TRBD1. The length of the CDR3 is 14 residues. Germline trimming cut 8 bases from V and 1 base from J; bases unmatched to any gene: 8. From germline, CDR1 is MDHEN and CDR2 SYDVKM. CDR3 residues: CASSGQRSSYEQYF. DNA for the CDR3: TGTGCCAGCTCGGGACAGCGATCATCCTACGAGCAGTACTTC.

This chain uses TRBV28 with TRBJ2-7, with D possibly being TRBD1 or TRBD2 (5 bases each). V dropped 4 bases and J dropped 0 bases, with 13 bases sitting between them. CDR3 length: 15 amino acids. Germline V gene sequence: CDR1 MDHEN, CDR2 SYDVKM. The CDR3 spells CASSSPRGSSYEQYF. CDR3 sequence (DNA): TGTGCCAGCAGTTCCCCCCGGGGCAGCTCCTACGAGCAGTACTTC.

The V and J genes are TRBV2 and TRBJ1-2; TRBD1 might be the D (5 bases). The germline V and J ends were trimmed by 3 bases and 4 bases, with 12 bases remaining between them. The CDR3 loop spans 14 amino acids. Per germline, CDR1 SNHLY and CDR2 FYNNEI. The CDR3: CASSEDISPYGYTF. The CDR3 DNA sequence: TGTGCCAGCAGTGAGGACATTTCACCCTATGGCTACACCTTC.

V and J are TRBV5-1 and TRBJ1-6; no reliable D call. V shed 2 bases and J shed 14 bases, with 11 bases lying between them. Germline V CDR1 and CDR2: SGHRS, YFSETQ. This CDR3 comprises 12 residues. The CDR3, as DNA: TGCGCCAGCAGCTTCGAGGGTGGGGCCCTCCACTTT. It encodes CASSFEGGALHF.

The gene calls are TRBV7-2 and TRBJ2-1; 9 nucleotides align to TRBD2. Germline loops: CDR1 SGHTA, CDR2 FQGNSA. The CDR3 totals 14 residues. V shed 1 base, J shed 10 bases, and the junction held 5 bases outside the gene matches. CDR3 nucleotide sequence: TGTGCCAGCAGCTTAGGACTAGCGGAGTTCGAGCAGTTCTTC. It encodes CASSLGLAEFEQFF.

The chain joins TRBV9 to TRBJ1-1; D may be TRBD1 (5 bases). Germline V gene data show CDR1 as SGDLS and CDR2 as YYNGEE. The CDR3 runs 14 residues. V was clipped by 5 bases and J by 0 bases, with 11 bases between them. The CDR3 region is CASSGTLLNTEAFF. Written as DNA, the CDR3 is TGTGCCAGCAGTGGGACCCTCCTGAACACTGAAGCTTTCTTT.

CDR3 in DNA: TGTGCCAGCTTCGGACAGATGAACACTGAAGCTTTCTTT. Translation gives CASFGQMNTEAFF. This chain links TRBV12-3 or TRBV12-4 with TRBJ1-1; the D gene is possibly TRBD1 (6 bases). Trimming removed 8 bases from V and 0 bases from J, with 10 bases in between. This CDR3 region has 13 residues.

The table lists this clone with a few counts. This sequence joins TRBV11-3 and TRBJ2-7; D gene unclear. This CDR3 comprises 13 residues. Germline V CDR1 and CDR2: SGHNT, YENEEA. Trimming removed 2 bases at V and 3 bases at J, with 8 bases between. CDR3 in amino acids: CASSLLYSYEQYF. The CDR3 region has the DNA TGTGCCAGCAGCTTACTCTACAGCTACGAGCAGTACTTC.

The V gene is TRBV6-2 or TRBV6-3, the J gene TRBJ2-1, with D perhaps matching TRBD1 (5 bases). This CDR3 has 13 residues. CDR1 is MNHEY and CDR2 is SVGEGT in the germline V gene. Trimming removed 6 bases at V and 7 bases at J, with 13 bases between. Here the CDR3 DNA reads TGTGCCAGCAGCAGGATAGCAGGGAATGAGCAGTTCTTC. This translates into CASSRIAGNEQFF.

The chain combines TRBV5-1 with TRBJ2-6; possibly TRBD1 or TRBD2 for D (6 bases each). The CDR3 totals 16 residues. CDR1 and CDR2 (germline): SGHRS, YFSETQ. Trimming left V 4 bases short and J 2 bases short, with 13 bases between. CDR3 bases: TGCGCCAGCAGCCCGGGGGCGGTAACTGGGGCCAACGTCCTGACTTTC. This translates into CASSPGAVTGANVLTF. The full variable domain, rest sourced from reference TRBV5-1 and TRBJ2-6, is KAGVTQTPRYLIKTRGQQVTLSCSPISGHRSVSWYQQTPGQGLQFLFEYFSETQRNKGNFPGRFSGRQFSNSRSEMNVSTLELGDSALYLCASSPGAVTGANVLTFGAGSRLTVL.

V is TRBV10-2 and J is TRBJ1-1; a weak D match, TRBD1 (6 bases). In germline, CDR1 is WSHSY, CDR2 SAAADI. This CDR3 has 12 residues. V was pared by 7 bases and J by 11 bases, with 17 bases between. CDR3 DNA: TGCGCCAGCACCCATACAGGGAGGTCCGCTTTCTTT. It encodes CASTHTGRSAFF.

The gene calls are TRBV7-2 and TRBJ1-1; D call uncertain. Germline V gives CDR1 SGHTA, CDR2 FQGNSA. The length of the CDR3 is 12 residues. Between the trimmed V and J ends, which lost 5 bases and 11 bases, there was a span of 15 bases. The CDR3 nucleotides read TGTGCCAGCAGCCCCCCAGCAGCGACGGCTTTCTTT. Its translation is CASSPPAATAFF.

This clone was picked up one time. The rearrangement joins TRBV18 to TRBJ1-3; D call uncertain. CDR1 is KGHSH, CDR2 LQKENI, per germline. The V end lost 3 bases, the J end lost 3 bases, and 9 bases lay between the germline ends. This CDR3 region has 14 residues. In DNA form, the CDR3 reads TGTGCCAGCTCACCTCAAGCTAGTGGAAACACCATATATTTT. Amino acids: CASSPQASGNTIYF. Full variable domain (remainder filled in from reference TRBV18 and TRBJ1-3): NAGVMQNPRHLVRRRGQEARLRCSPMKGHSHVYWYRQLPEEGLKFMVYLQKENIIDESGMPKERFSAEFPKEGPSILRIQQVVRGDSAAYFCASSPQASGNTIYFGEGSWLTVV.

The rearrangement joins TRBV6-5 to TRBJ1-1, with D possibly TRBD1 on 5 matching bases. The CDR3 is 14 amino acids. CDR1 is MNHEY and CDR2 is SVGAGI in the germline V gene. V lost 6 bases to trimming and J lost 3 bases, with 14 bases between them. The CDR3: CASSNGVGDTEAFF. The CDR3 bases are TGTGCCAGCAGCAACGGGGTAGGGGACACTGAAGCTTTCTTT.

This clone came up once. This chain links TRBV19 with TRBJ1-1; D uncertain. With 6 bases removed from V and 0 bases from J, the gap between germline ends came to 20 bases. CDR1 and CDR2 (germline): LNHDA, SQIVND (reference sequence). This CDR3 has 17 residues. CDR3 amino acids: CASRWATRPSMNTEAFF. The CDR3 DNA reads TGTGCCAGTAGATGGGCGACAAGACCTAGTATGAACACTGAAGCTTTCTTT.

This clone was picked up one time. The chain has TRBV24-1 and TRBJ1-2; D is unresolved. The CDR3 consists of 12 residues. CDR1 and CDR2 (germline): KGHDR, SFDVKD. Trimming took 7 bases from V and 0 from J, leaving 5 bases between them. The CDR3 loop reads CATSLANYGYTF. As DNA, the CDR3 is TGTGCCACCAGCTTAGCTAACTATGGCTACACCTTC.

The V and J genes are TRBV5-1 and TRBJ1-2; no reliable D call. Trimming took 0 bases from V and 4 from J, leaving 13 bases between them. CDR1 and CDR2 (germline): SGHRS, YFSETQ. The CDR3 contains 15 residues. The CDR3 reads CASSLAEGRSYGYTF. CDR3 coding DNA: TGCGCCAGCAGCTTGGCAGAAGGCAGGAGCTATGGCTACACCTTC.

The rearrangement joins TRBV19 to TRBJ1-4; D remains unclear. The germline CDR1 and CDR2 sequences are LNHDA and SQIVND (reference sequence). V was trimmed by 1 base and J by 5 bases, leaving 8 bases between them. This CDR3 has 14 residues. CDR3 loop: CASSIARTNEKLFF. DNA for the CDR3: TGTGCCAGTAGTATAGCCCGGACCAATGAAAAACTGTTTTTT.